This TCR beta chain comes out of a study of blood T cell repertoires in COVID-19. Study summary: Specimens from acute and convalescent COVID-19 originated in the United States, Italy and Spain. PBMCs, B-cell-depleted T cells, or T cells were the source of the cDNA or gDNA that made up the material.

This clone has only a few counts. Original processing methods: Estimated nucleated cell counts came from reference gene primer amplification. Method: immunoSEQ multiplex PCR; TCRdb's copy keeps in-frame clones and lacks some. The V and J calls and clone size were taken over from that table, and D and trimming were inferred from the DNA. The sample has 120,000 to 150,000 clones, approximately 82% seen once. The material sequenced was peripheral blood. The receptor's source is a woman aged 45-59 years in a cohort sampled during active or convalescent COVID-19.

The CDR3: CASSIEGTGEQYF. The CDR3 coding sequence is TGTGCCAGTAGTATAGAGGGGACAGGCGAGCAGTACTTC. The V and J genes are TRBV19 and TRBJ2-7; the match to TRBD1 covers 8 bases. Germline CDR1 LNHDA, CDR2 SQIVND (reference sequence). CDR3 size: 13 residues. V was pared by 0 bases and J by 6 bases, with 1 base of the junction left unmatched.